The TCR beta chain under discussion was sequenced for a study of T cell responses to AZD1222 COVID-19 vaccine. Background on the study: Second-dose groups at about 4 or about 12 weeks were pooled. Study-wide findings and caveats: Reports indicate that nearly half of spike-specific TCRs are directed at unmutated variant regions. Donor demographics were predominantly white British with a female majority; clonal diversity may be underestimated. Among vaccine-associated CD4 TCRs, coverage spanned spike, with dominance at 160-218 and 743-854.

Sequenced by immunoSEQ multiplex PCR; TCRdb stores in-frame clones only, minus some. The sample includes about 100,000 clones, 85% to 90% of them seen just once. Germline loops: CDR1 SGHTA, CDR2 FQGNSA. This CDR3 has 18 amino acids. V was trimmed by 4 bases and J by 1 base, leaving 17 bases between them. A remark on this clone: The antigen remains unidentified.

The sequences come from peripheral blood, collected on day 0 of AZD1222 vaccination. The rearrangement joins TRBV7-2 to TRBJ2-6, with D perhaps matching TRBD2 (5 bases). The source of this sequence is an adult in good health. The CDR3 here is CASSSLTRPISGANVLTF. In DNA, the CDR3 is TGTGCCAGCAGCTCCCTAACTAGACCTATTTCTGGGGCCAACGTCCTGACTTTC. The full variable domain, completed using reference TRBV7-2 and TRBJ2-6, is GAGVSQSPSNKVTEKGKDVELRCDPISGHTALYWYRQSLGQGLEFLIYFQGNSAPDKSGLPSDRFSAERTGGSVSTLTIQRTQQEDSAVYLCASSSLTRPISGANVLTFGAGSRLTVL.